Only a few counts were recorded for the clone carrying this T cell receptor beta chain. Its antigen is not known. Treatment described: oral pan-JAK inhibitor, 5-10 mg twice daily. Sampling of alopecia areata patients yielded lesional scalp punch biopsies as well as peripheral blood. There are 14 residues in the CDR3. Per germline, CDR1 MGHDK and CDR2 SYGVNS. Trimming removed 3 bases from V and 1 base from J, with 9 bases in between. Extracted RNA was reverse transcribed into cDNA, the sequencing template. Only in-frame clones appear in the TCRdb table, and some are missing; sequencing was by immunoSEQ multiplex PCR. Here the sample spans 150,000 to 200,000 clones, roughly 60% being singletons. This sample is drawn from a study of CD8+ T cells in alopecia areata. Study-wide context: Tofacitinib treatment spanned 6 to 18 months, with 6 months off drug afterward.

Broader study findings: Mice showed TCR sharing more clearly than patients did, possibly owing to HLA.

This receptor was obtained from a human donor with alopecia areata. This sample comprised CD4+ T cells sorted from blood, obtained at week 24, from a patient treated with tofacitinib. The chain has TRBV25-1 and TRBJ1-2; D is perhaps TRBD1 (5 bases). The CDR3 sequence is CASSEKGRNYGYTF. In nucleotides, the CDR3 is TGTGCCAGCAGTGAGAAGGGACGTAACTATGGCTACACCTTC.